The 21 T cell receptor beta chains reported below all come from one sample, sequenced in a study of T-cell reconstitution after alpha-beta-depleted transplantation in children. For TCRbeta, the library was prepared with unique molecular identifiers. TCRdb used MiXCR to reprocess the PCR reads, holding one entry per CDR3 protein. The sample records 750,000 to 950,000 distinct CDR3 sequences, roughly 15% being singletons. Source: PBMCs, mostly from graft donor cells, taken 360 days after TCRalphabeta/CD19-depleted stem cell transplant. These receptors came from a male patient younger than 18 who had a stem cell transplant for acute lymphoblastic leukemia, so the T cells may come from the graft donor.

V and J are TRBV11-2 and TRBJ2-1; weak D call: TRBD2 (5 bases). Per germline, CDR1 SGHAT and CDR2 FQNNGV. Trimming cost V 0 bases and J 0 bases, with 15 bases left between them. The CDR3 extends over 18 amino acids. The DNA for the CDR3 is TGTGCCAGCAGCTTAGATGGTAGGCTAGCTGCCTCCTACAATGAGCAGTTCTTC. It specifies CASSLDGRLAASYNEQFF.

The sample holds a few counts of this clonotype. V and J are TRBV7-9 and TRBJ2-1; TRBD2 agrees at 11 bases. There are 15 residues in the CDR3. J lost 7 bases, V lost 3 bases, and 5 bases had no gene match. In germline, CDR1 is SEHNR, CDR2 FQNEAQ (reference sequence). This chain's CDR3 is CASSFSLAGANEQFF. CDR3 bases: TGTGCCAGCAGCTTCTCACTAGCGGGAGCTAATGAGCAGTTCTTC.

This clonotype was counted only a few times. This chain links TRBV29-1 with TRBJ1-2; the match to TRBD1 covers 7 bases. Germline CDR1 is SQVTM and CDR2 is ANQGSEA. This CDR3 region has 12 residues. Trimming removed 7 bases from V and 6 bases from J; junction bases left unmatched: 8. CDR3 DNA sequence: TGCAGCGCCGAGGACAGGTGGGATGGCTACACCTTC. Amino acid sequence: CSAEDRWDGYTF.

This clonotype occurred many times. The chain recombines TRBV5-1 with TRBJ2-7; D is uncertain. V lost 4 bases, J lost 3 bases, and 5 bases lay in between. Germline loops: CDR1 SGHRS, CDR2 YFSETQ. The CDR3 contains 11 residues. CDR3 sequence (DNA): TGCGCCAGCAGCGGGGACTACGAGCAGTACTTC. Translation: CASSGDYEQYF.

This clonotype has just a few counts. J is TRBJ2-3 and V is TRBV27, with D perhaps TRBD1 or TRBD2 (6 bases each). Trimming cost V 4 bases and J 4 bases, with 21 bases left between them. Germline V gives CDR1 MNHEY, CDR2 SMNVEV (reference sequence). The CDR3 covers 17 residues. CDR3 DNA: TGTGCCAGCAGTTCCTCGAAATGGGGGGCGAGCGCAGATACGCAGTATTTT. Amino acids: CASSSSKWGASADTQYF.

Ten or more counts support this clonotype. J is TRBJ2-7 and V is TRBV12-3 or TRBV12-4; 10 bases are shared with TRBD2. CDR3 length: 14 amino acids. J gave up 2 bases and V 7 bases, and 5 bases lay outside the gene matches. CDR3: CASTLAGVPYEQYF. The CDR3 nucleotides are TGTGCCAGCACCCTAGCGGGAGTCCCCTACGAGCAGTACTTC.

This clonotype was found a few times. V and J are TRBV12-3 or TRBV12-4 and TRBJ2-7, with 8 bases fitting TRBD1. The CDR3 has 14 residues. Trimming cost V 7 bases and J 2 bases; bases outside gene matches: 7. The CDR3 region is CASTRQGMAYEQYF. For the CDR3, the DNA is TGTGCCAGCACTCGACAGGGGATGGCCTACGAGCAGTACTTC.

This clonotype came up many times. V is TRBV6-5 and J is TRBJ2-7, with 7 bases that match TRBD1. The germline gives CDR1 MNHEY, CDR2 SVGAGI. J gave up 0 bases and V 7 bases, and 6 bases lay outside the gene matches. The CDR3 has 14 residues. Here the CDR3 reads CASIRRDSSYEQYF. CDR3 DNA: TGTGCCAGCATTAGACGGGACAGCTCCTACGAGCAGTACTTC.

The chain combines TRBV20-1 with TRBJ1-5, with D hard to call. Germline assignment: CDR1 DFQATT and CDR2 SNEGSKA (reference sequence). V was shortened by 3 bases and J by 0 bases, with 6 bases between the two germline ends. The CDR3 loop spans 13 amino acids. CDR3 region: CSASTDSNQPQHF. The CDR3 nucleotides read TGCAGTGCTAGTACAGATAGCAATCAGCCCCAGCATTTT.

The rearrangement joins TRBV5-1 to TRBJ2-2; TRBD1 is a possible D gene (5 bases). V was pared by 5 bases and J by 4 bases, with 15 bases between. CDR3 length: 15 amino acids. Germline V gives CDR1 SGHRS, CDR2 YFSETQ. As DNA, the CDR3 is TGCGCCAGCAGGAGCCAGGCCCAGGGCACCGGGGAGCTGTTTTTT. The encoded protein is CASRSQAQGTGELFF.

This clonotype was seen more than once but under ten times. This sequence joins TRBV29-1 and TRBJ2-3; 10 bases fit TRBD2. Germline V gene lookup returns CDR1 SQVTM and CDR2 ANQGSEA. V trimming: 3 bases; J trimming: 11 bases; junction bases outside the gene matches: 11. The CDR3 totals 14 residues. This chain's CDR3 is CSVDTDVTSGVQYF. CDR3 sequence (DNA): TGCAGCGTTGACACGGACGTCACTAGCGGGGTGCAGTATTTT.

The chain is built from TRBV18 and TRBJ2-5; 9 positions agree with TRBD1. Germline CDR1 is KGHSH and CDR2 is LQKENI. CDR3 length equals 13 residues. V was clipped by 7 bases and J by 4 bases; unmatched bases: 4. This CDR3 reads CASCGTGTETQYF. The CDR3 DNA is TGTGCCAGCTGCGGGACAGGGACAGAGACCCAGTACTTC.

The CDR3 is CASSQDGPWQSEQYF. In DNA form, the CDR3 reads TGTGCCAGCAGCCAAGACGGGCCCTGGCAGTCTGAGCAGTACTTC. The V and J genes are TRBV3-1 and TRBJ2-7; no definite D call. Germline assignment: CDR1 LGHDT and CDR2 YNNKEL (reference sequence). There are 15 residues in the CDR3. The ends were cut back, 0 bases at V and 7 bases at J, with 16 bases in the middle.

The chain is built from TRBV12-3 or TRBV12-4 and TRBJ2-1, with D uncertain. The CDR3 extends over 11 amino acids. The V end lost 6 bases, the J end lost 13 bases, and 13 bases lay between the germline ends. The CDR3 DNA reads as TGTGCCAGCAGGGTCGCTGTTTATCAGTTCTTC. Translation: CASRVAVYQFF.

V is TRBV9 and J is TRBJ2-6; 9 bases match TRBD1. Trimming took 4 bases from V and 1 from J; bases not matched to a gene: 9. Germline assignment: CDR1 SGDLS and CDR2 YYNGEE. This CDR3 is built from 18 residues. The CDR3 coding sequence is TGTGCCAGCAGCCCTCATAGGACAGGGGTTTCTGGGGCCAACGTCCTGACTTTC. Its protein is CASSPHRTGVSGANVLTF.

The sample holds a few counts of this clonotype. A much larger clone sits a single nucleotide away, making a read error possible. V and J are TRBV4-1 and TRBJ2-3; D may match TRBD1 or TRBD2 (5 bases each). This CDR3 has 14 amino acids. CDR1 and CDR2 (germline): MGHRA, YSYEKL. Deletions cut 3 bases from V and 6 bases from J, with 13 bases between. The DNA of the CDR3 is TGCGCCAGCAGCCATAACAGGAGGCGGGATACGCAGTATTTT. It codes for CASSHNRRRDTQYF.

The rearrangement joins TRBV12-3 or TRBV12-4 to TRBJ2-1, with 7 bases fitting TRBD1. The ends lost 6 bases at V and 10 bases at J; junction bases unmatched: 9. There are 13 residues in the CDR3. CDR3 region: CASRTTGDNEQFF. For the CDR3, the DNA is TGTGCCAGCAGAACTACAGGGGATAACGAGCAGTTCTTC.

This clonotype was recorded a few times. CDR3 loop: CASRTTGTSGEQYF. CDR3 DNA sequence: TGTGCCAGCAGAACTACTGGGACTAGCGGTGAGCAGTACTTC. The chain couples TRBV12-3 or TRBV12-4 to TRBJ2-7, with 11 bases aligning to TRBD2. This CDR3 region has 14 residues. With 6 bases clipped from V and 7 bases from J, the junction kept 8 bases outside the gene matches.

In its sample, this clonotype was seen a few times. The CDR3 loop reads CASSRLNRENTEAFF. Written as DNA, the CDR3 is TGCGCCAGCAGCCGACTTAACCGGGAGAACACTGAAGCTTTCTTT. The chain carries TRBV5-1 and TRBJ1-1; D call uncertain. Trimming cost V 4 bases and J 1 base, with 14 bases left between them. Germline-derived CDR1 and CDR2 are SGHRS and YFSETQ. The CDR3 consists of 15 residues.

This clonotype has more than one count but fewer than ten. The chain links TRBV27 to TRBJ1-5; D is unresolved. The CDR3 runs 14 residues. Germline assignment: CDR1 MNHEY and CDR2 SMNVEV (reference sequence). The V end lost 6 bases, the J end lost 6 bases, and 15 bases lay between the germline ends. CDR3 nucleotide sequence: TGTGCCAGCAGCTTACTGGCCGGTGGTCAGCCCCAGCATTTT. Its protein product is CASSLLAGGQPQHF.

V and J are TRBV4-1 and TRBJ1-1, with a weak D call TRBD1 (5 bases). The ends were cut back, 1 base at V and 0 bases at J, with 12 bases in the middle. From germline, CDR1 is MGHRA and CDR2 YSYEKL. CDR3 length equals 16 residues. The CDR3 loop is CASSQGRTGVNTEAFF. The CDR3 nucleotides are TGCGCCAGCAGCCAAGGCCGGACGGGGGTGAACACTGAAGCTTTCTTT.